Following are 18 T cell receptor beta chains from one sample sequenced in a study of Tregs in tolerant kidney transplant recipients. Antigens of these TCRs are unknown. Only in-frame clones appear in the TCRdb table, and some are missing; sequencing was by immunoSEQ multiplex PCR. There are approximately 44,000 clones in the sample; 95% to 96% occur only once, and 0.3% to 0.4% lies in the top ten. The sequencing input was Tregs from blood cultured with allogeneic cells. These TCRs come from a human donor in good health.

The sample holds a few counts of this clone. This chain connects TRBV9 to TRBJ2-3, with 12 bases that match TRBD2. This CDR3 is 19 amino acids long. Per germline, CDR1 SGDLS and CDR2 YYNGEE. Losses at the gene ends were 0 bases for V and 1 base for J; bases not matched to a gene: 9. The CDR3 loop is CASSVGVLAGGPGTDTQYF. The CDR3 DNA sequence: TGTGCCAGCAGCGTAGGGGTCCTAGCGGGGGGGCCGGGCACAGATACGCAGTATTTT. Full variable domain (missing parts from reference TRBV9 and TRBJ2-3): DSGVTQTPKHLITATGQRVTLRCSPRSGDLSVYWYQQSLDQGLQFLIQYYNGEERAKGNILERFSAQQFPDLHSELNLSSLELGDSALYFCASSVGVLAGGPGTDTQYFGPGTRLTVL.

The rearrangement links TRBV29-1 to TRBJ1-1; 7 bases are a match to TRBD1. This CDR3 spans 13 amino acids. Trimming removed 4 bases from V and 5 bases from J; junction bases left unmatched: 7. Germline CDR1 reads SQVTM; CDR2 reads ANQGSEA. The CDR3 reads CSVGQGRWTEAFF. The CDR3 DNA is TGCAGCGTTGGACAGGGAAGGTGGACTGAAGCTTTCTTT.

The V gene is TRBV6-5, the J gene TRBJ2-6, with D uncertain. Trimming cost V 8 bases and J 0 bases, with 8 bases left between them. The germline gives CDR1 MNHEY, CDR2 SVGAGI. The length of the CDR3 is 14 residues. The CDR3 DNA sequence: TGTGCCAGCTCCGCAGTCTCTGGGGCCAACGTCCTGACTTTC. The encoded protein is CASSAVSGANVLTF.

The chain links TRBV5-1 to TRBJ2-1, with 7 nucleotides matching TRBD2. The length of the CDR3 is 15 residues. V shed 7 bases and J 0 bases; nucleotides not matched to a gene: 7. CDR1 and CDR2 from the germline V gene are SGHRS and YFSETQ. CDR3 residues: CASEGGEGSYNEQFF. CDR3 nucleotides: TGCGCCAGCGAGGGAGGGGAAGGCTCCTACAATGAGCAGTTCTTC.

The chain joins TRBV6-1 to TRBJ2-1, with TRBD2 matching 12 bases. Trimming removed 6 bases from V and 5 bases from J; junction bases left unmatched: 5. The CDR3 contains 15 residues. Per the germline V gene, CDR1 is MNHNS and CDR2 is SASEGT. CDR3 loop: CASRPRTSGNNEQFF. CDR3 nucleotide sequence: TGTGCCAGCAGACCCCGGACTAGCGGGAACAATGAGCAGTTCTTC.

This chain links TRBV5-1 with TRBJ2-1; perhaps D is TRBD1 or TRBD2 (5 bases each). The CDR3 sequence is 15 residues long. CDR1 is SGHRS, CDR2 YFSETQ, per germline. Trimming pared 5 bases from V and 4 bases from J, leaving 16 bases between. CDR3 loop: CASSGGSSLYNEQFF. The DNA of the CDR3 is TGCGCCAGCAGTGGGGGATCTAGCCTGTACAATGAGCAGTTCTTC.

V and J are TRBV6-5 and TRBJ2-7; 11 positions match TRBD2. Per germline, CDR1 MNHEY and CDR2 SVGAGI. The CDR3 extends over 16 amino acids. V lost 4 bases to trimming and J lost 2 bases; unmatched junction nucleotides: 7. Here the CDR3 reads CASSWIAGGHPYEQYF. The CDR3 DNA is TGTGCCAGCAGTTGGATAGCGGGAGGGCATCCCTACGAGCAGTACTTC.

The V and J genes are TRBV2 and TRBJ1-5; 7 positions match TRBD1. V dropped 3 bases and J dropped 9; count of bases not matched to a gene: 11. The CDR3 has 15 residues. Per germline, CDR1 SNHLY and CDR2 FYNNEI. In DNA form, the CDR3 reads TGTGCCAGCAGTGAGGGCAGGGGGGGAATTTGGCCCCAGCATTTT. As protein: CASSEGRGGIWPQHF. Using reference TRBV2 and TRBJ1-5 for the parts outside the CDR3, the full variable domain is EPEVTQTPSHQVTQMGQEVILRCVPISNHLYFYWYRQILGQKVEFLVSFYNNEISEKSEIFDDQFSVERPDGSNFTLKIRSTKLEDSAMYFCASSEGRGGIWPQHFGDGTRLSIL.

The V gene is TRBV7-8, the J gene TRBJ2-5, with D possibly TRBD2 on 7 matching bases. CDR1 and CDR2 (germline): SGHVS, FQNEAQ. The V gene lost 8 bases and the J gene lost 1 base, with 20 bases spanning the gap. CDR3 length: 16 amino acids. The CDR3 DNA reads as TGTGCCAGCGTCCCCAATGGGGGGGGGCCCCAAGAGACCCAGTACTTC. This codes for CASVPNGGGPQETQYF.

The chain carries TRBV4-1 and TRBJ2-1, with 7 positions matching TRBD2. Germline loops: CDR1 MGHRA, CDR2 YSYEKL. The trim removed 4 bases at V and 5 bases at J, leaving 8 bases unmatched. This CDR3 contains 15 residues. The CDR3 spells CASSLGLLADNEQFF. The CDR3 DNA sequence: TGCGCCAGCAGCCTCGGCCTGCTAGCGGACAATGAGCAGTTCTTC.

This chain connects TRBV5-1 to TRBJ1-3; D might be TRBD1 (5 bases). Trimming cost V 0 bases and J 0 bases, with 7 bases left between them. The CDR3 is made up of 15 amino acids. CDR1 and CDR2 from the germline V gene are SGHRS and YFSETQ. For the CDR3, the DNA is TGCGCCAGCAGCTTGGGACAGAACTCTGGAAACACCATATATTTT. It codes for CASSLGQNSGNTIYF.

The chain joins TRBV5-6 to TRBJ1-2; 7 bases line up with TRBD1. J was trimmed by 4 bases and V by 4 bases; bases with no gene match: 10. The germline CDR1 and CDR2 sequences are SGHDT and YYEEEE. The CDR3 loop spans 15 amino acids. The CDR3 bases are TGTGCCAGCAGCCCATCACAGGGGACGGGCTATGGCTACACCTTC. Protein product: CASSPSQGTGYGYTF.

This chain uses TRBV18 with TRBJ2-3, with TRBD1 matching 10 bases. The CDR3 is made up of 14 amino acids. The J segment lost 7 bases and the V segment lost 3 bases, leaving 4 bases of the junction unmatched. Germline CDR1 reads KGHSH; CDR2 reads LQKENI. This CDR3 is CASSPDRGLNTQYF. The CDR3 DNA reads TGTGCCAGCTCACCCGACAGGGGGCTGAATACGCAGTATTTT.

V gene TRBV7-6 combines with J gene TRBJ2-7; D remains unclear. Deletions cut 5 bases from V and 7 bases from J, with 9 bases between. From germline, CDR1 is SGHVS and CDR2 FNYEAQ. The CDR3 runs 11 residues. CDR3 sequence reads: CASSQWGEQYF. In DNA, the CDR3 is TGTGCCAGCAGCCAATGGGGAGAGCAGTACTTC.

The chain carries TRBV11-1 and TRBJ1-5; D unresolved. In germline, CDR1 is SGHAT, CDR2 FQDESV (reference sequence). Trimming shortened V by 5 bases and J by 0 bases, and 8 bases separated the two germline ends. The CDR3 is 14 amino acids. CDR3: CASSREGSNQPQHF. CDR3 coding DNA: TGTGCCAGCAGCCGGGAGGGTAGCAATCAGCCCCAGCATTTT.

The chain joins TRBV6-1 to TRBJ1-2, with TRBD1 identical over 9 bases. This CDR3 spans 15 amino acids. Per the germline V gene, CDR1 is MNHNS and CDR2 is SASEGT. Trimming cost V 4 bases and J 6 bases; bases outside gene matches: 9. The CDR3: CASSGPGQGIDGYTF. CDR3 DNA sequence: TGTGCCAGCAGTGGCCCCGGACAGGGGATAGATGGCTACACCTTC.

The CDR3 nucleotides are TGTGCCAGCAGCTTAGGGGGGTTCGAGCAGTACTTC. This translates into CASSLGGFEQYF. This rearrangement joins TRBV11-2 to TRBJ2-7; the D gene could be TRBD1 or TRBD2 (5 bases each). The CDR3 is 12 residues long. Germline V gives CDR1 SGHAT, CDR2 FQNNGV. Trimming cost V 1 base and J 6 bases, with 7 bases left between them.

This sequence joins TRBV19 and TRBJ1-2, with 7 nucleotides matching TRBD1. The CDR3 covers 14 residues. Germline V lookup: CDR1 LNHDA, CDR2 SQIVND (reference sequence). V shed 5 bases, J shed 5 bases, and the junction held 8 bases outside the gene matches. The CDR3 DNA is TGTGCCAGTAGTTTACAGGGGACGAGGTATGGCTACACCTTC. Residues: CASSLQGTRYGYTF.